This is a list of T cell receptor beta chains from one sample in a study of blood T cell repertoires in COVID-19. Repertoires were generated with immunoSEQ multiplex PCR, while TCRdb's copy carries only in-frame clones and drops some. The sample has approximately 160,000 clones, 84% seen once; the top ten hold roughly 7.1%. The sample taken for sequencing was peripheral blood. These receptors originate from a middle-aged man who had recovered from COVID-19. CDR3s include the opening cysteine and the closing phenylalanine or tryptophan. A D gene is named only where the DNA matches it firmly. Rows may omit the clone size; those that give it use once, few, many or a size class.

J,size,length,V,D,DNA,CDR3
TRBJ2-7,-,13,TRBV7-8,-,TGTGCCAGCAGCTTAGCAAGCGGGTCAGAGCAGTACTTC,CASSLASGSEQYF
TRBJ2-7,-,14,TRBV25-1,TRBD1,TGTGCCAGCAGCGTCCCAGGGGGCTCGTACGAGCAGTACTTC,CASSVPGGSYEQYF
TRBJ2-1,-,13,TRBV7-9,TRBD1,TGTGCCAGCAGCTTACAGGGGGCAAATGAGCAGTTCTTC,CASSLQGANEQFF
TRBJ1-2,-,13,TRBV12-3/TRBV12-4,TRBD1,TGTGCCAGCAGCCTAGCGGGACAGGAGATAAGGAACTTC,CASSLAGQEIRNF
TRBJ1-5,-,13,TRBV28,-,TGTGCCAGCAGTTCGGGGGTCAATCAGCCCCAGCATTTT,CASSSGVNQPQHF
TRBJ1-5,-,12,TRBV29-1,TRBD1,TGCAGCGCCGGGACAGCCAATCAGCCCCAGCATTTT,CSAGTANQPQHF
TRBJ2-1,-,14,TRBV2,TRBD2,TGTGCCAGCAGTGGACTAGCGGGGGGGCGTGAGCAGTTCTTC,CASSGLAGGREQFF
TRBJ2-2,-,14,TRBV5-1,TRBD2,TGCGCCAGCAGGATAGCGGGAGTCACCGGGGAGCTGTTTTTT,CASRIAGVTGELFF
TRBJ2-2,once,18,TRBV11-2,TRBD2,TGTGCCAGCAGCTTTAATCCTAGCGGGCTTACGAACACCGGGGAGCTGTTTTTT,CASSFNPSGLTNTGELFF
TRBJ2-7,-,19,TRBV6-6,TRBD1,TGTGCCAGCAGTCCACCCCCGGGACAGGGTCGTCTGGGGTGGTACGAGCAGTACTTC,CASSPPPGQGRLGWYEQYF
TRBJ1-1,-,14,TRBV4-2,-,TGTGCCAGCAGCCAAGGGCGAGGGAACGCTGAAGCTTTCTTT,CASSQGRGNAEAFF